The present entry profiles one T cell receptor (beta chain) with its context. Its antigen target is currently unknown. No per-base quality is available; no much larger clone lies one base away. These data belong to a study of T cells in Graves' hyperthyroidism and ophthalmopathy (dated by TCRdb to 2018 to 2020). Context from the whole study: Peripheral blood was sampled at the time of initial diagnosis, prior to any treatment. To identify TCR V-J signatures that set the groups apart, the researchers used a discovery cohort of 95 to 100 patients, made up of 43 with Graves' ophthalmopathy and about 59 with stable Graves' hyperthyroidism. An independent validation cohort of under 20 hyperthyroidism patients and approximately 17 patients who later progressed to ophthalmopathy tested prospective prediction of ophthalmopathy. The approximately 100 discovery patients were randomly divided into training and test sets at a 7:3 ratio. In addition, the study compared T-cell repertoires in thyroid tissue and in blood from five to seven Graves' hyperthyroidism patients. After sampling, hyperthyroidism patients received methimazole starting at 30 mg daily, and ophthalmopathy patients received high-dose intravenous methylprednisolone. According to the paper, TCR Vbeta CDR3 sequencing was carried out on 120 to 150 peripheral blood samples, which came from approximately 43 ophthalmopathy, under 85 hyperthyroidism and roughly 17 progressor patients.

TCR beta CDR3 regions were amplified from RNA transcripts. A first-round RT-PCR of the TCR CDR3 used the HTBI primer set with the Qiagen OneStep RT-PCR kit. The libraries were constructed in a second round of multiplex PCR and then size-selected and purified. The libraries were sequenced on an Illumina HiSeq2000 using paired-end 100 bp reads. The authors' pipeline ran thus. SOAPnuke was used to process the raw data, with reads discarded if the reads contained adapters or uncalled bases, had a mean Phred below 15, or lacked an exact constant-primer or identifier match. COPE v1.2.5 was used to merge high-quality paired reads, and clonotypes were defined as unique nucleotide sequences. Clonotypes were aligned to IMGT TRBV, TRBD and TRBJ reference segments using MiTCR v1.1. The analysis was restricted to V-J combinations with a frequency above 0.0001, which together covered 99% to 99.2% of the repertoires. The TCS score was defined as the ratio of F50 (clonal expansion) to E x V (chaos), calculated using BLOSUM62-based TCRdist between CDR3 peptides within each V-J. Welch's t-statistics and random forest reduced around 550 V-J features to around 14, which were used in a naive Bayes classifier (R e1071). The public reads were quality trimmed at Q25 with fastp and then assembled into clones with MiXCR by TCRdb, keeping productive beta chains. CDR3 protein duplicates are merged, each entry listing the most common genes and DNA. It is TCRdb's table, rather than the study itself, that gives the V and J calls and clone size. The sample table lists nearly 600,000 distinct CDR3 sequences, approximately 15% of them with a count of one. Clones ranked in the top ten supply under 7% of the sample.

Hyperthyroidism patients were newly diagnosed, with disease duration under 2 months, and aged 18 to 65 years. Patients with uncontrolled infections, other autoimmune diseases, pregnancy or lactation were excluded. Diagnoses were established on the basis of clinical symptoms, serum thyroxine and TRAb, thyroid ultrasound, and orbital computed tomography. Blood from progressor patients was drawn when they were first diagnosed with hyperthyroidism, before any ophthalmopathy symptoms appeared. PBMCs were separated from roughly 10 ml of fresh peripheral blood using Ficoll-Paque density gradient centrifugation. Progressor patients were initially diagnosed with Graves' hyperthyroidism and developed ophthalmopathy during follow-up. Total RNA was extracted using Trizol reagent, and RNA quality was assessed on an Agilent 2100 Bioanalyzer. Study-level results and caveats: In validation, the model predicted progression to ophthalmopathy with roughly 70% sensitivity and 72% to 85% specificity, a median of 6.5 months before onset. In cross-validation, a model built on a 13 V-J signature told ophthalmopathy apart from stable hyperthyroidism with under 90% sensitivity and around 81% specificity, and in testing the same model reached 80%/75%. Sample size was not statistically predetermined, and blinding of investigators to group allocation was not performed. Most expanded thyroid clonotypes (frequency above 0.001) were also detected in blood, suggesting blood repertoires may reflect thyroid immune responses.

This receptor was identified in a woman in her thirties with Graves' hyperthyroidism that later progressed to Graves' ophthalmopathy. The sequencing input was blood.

The CDR3 sequence is CASRGLPSYEQYF. The DNA is as follows: TGCGCCAGCCGGGGCCTACCCTCCTACGAGCAGTACTTC. The chain links TRBV5-1 with TRBJ2-7, with the D gene possibly TRBD1 or TRBD2, each one fitting 5 bases. The junction shows trimming of 7 bases on V and 0 bases on J, plus 11 bases between the germline ends. The CDR3 measures 13 amino acids from cysteine to phenylalanine. The kept DNA is CDR3 alone, 39 bases in frame from the first base. The germline V gene encodes CDR1 SGHRS and CDR2 YFSETQ.